Listed here is a single T cell receptor (beta chain). Trimming took 0 bases from V and 3 from J; bases not matched to a gene: 9. Germline lookup yields CDR1 SGHRS and CDR2 YFSETQ. The CDR3 length is 18 residues. This sample is part of a study of blood T cell repertoires in COVID-19. Generated by immunoSEQ multiplex PCR, the TCRdb table keeps only in-frame clones and is missing some. The sample yields fewer than 200,000 clones, 70% to 90% seen once. This TCR was recovered from a man aged 40-49 years with active or convalescent COVID-19. The rearrangement links TRBV5-1 to TRBJ2-3; 11 bases align to TRBD2. Input material: peripheral blood. CDR3 sequence: CASSLGPGLAVLTDTQYF. The DNA for the CDR3 is TGCGCCAGCAGCTTGGGTCCGGGACTAGCGGTACTAACAGATACGCAGTATTTT.